This T cell receptor beta chain originates from a study of blood T cell repertoires in COVID-19. As for the study in general: Both acute and convalescent COVID-19 samples were obtained from the United States, Italy and Spain. The cDNA or gDNA used as material had been derived from T cells, B-cell-depleted T cells, or PBMCs.

Clones were read by immunoSEQ multiplex PCR, and TCRdb kept only the in-frame ones, dropping some. Among under 350,000 clones listed, approximately 83% were seen once. Germline CDR1 is KGHDR and CDR2 is SFDVKD. The CDR3 totals 16 residues. The junction had 11 bases not matched to a gene; V was cut back by 3 bases and J by 4 bases. Sample: peripheral blood. The source is a woman in her 70s with acute or convalescent COVID-19. The chain carries TRBV24-1 and TRBJ2-7, with TRBD1 identical over 7 bases. The chain's CDR3 is CATSDLTGVSSYEQYF. CDR3 bases: TGTGCCACCAGTGATCTTACAGGGGTATCCTCTTACGAGCAGTACTTC.